The clone carrying this T cell receptor (beta chain) came up a few times. The target antigen is unknown. Extracted total RNA amounted to at least 5 micrograms for each sample. The V gene's germline CDR1 is SGHTA and CDR2 FQGNSA. The CDR3 is made up of 14 amino acids. V was cut by 1 base and J by 7 bases, with 13 bases left in between. The source of the sample is a study of blood T cells in healthy people across ages. General study results and limits: Possibly, changes in expanded clonotypes were confounded because donor CMV status was unknown. Getting older went along with TCR beta diversity per million T cells dropping roughly linearly.

Using a J-beta primer mix together with a sample-barcoded 5' primer, a second PCR was run for about 7 to 12 cycles. MiXCR was run by TCRdb on the 5' RACE reads, yielding one entry per CDR3 protein. The sample carries 550,000 to 600,000 distinct CDR3 sequences, roughly 28% recorded once. The chain links TRBV7-2 to TRBJ1-2; a weak D match, TRBD1 (5 bases). The origin of this receptor is a woman in her 70s in good health. Material for sequencing was blood. CDR3 coding DNA: TGTGCCAGCAGCTTAGGGGGAGGGGCGAGTGGCTACACCTTC. Translating gives CASSLGGGASGYTF.